Sequencing of this T cell receptor (beta chain) was carried out in a study of blood T cell repertoires in COVID-19. Study-level information: There were acute and convalescent COVID-19 samples, and they came from the United States, Italy and Spain. The analysed material was cDNA or gDNA that came from T cells, B-cell-depleted T cells, or PBMCs.

CDR1 is LNHDA, CDR2 SQIVND, per germline (reference sequence). This CDR3 spans 12 amino acids. V lost 5 bases, J lost 11 bases, and 15 bases lay in between. Original processing methods: Reference gene primer amplification gave nucleated cell count estimates. Repertoires were generated with immunoSEQ multiplex PCR, while TCRdb's copy carries only in-frame clones and drops some. The V and J calls and the clone size are those of that table, but D and trimming were determined from the DNA. The data show 200,000 to 250,000 clones, 82% seen once. Sequenced sample: peripheral blood. The rearrangement uses TRBV19 and TRBJ1-1; no clear D gene. The sequence was collected from an elderly woman with acute or convalescent COVID-19. The CDR3 here is CASSAAGGTAFF. The CDR3 bases are TGTGCCAGTAGTGCGGCAGGAGGAACGGCTTTCTTT.